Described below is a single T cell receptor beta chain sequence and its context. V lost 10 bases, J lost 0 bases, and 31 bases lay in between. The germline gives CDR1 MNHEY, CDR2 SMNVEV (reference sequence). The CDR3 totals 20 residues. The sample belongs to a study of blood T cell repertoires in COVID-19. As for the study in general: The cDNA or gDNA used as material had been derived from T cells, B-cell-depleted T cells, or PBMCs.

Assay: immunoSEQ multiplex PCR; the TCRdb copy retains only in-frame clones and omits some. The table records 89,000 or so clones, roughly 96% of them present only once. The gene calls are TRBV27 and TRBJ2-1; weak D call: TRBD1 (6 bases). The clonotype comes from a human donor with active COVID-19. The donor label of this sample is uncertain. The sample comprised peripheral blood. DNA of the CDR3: TGTGCCACCCTCTCGCGGGTTACTACCCTCGGACAGAGCTCCTACAATGAGCAGTTCTTC. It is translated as CATLSRVTTLGQSSYNEQFF.